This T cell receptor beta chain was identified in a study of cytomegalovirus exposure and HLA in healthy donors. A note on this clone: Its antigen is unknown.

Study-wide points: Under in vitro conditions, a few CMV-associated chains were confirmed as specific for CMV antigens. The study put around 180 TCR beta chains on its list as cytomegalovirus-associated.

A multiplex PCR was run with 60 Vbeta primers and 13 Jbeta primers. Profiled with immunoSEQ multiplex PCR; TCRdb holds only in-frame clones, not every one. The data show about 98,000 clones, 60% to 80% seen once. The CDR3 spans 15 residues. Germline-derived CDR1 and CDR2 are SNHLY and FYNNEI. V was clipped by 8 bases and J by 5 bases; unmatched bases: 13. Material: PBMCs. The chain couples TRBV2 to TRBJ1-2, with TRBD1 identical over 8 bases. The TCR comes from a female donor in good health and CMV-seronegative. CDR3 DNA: TGTGCCAGCTCACCTTGGACAGGGAGCGTGTATGGCTACACCTTC. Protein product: CASSPWTGSVYGYTF.